Below are 20 T cell receptor beta chains sequenced from a single sample in a study of blood T cell repertoires in COVID-19 (dated by TCRdb to the early 2020s). Libraries were built with the immunoSEQ multiplex PCR assay. TCRdb took this table from immuneACCESS and kept in-frame rearrangements with V and J called. Such tables lack part of the clones; where checked against another copy, unresolved V genes explain under half of the gap, and the rest is unexplained. The sample table shows about 170,000 clones, and approximately 89% are seen once. The top ten clonotypes cover less than 0.85% of the sample. Material for sequencing was PBMCs or T cells enriched from blood (not recorded which). The receptors derive from a woman in her late teens or twenties who had recovered from COVID-19.

V is TRBV28 and J is TRBJ1-1, with TRBD1 as a possible D gene (6 bases). CDR3 length: 17 amino acids. Germline values: CDR1 MDHEN, CDR2 SYDVKM. Trimming stripped 5 bases from V and 5 bases from J, with 24 bases between. CDR3 sequence reads: CASSRYYRVGISTEAFF. CDR3 DNA: TGTGCCAGCAGTCGATACTACAGGGTTGGGATATCGACTGAAGCTTTCTTT.

The V gene is TRBV19, the J gene TRBJ2-7, with 7 bases matching TRBD2. Germline V gene data show CDR1 as LNHDA and CDR2 as SQIVND (reference sequence). The CDR3 runs 14 residues. The V segment lost 3 bases and the J segment 0 bases; nucleotides outside the gene matches: 2. CDR3 loop: CASSMTGGSYEQYF. CDR3 DNA: TGTGCCAGTAGTATGACGGGAGGCTCCTACGAGCAGTACTTC. Complete variable domain (other parts from reference TRBV19 and TRBJ2-7): DGGITQSPKYLFRKEGQNVTLSCEQNLNHDAMYWYRQDPGQGLRLIYYSQIVNDFQKGDIAEGYSVSREKKESFPLTVTSAQKNPTAFYLCASSMTGGSYEQYFGPGTRLTVT.

This clone was seen only a few times. J is TRBJ1-6 and V is TRBV27; 8 nucleotides match TRBD1. This CDR3 has 17 amino acids. Trimming removed 4 bases from V and 10 bases from J; junction bases left unmatched: 15. Germline assignment: CDR1 MNHEY and CDR2 SMNVEV (reference sequence). In nucleotides, the CDR3 is TGTGCCAGCAGTTCCGGACCCCCGCAGGGGGCGGAATCACCCCTCCACTTT. This codes for CASSSGPPQGAESPLHF.

V is TRBV6-1 and J is TRBJ2-3; the D is unclear. Germline V lookup: CDR1 MNHNS, CDR2 SASEGT. V lost 2 bases to trimming and J lost 0 bases, with 6 bases between them. The CDR3 spans 14 residues. Here the CDR3 DNA reads TGTGCCAGCAGTGAACCTCCCAGCACAGATACGCAGTATTTT. Amino acids: CASSEPPSTDTQYF.

This clone was counted a single time. The genes are TRBV10-3 and TRBJ2-1, with D perhaps TRBD1 (6 bases). The CDR3 is made up of 13 amino acids. Germline CDR1 reads ENHRY; CDR2 reads SYGVKD. The V end lost 6 bases, the J end lost 1 base, and 7 bases lay between the germline ends. The CDR3 loop reads CAIRTGSYNEQFF. As DNA, the CDR3 is TGTGCCATCAGGACAGGATCCTACAATGAGCAGTTCTTC.

The V call is TRBV19, the J call TRBJ2-1, with TRBD2 identical over 10 bases. Germline trimming cut 1 base from V and 9 bases from J; bases unmatched to any gene: 24. Germline-derived CDR1 and CDR2 are LNHDA and SQIVND (reference sequence). The length of the CDR3 is 21 residues. In DNA form, the CDR3 reads TGTGCCAGTAGTATAGCCCAAGGCGGATCCACCACTAGCGGGAAATTGGGTGAGCAGTTCTTC. This codes for CASSIAQGGSTTSGKLGEQFF.

This chain uses TRBV5-1 with TRBJ1-3; perhaps TRBD1 as D (5 bases). This CDR3 region has 16 residues. Germline CDR1 is SGHRS and CDR2 is YFSETQ. V lost 4 bases, J lost 0 bases, and 14 bases lay in between. CDR3 sequence reads: CASSPDTRLSGNTIYF. The CDR3 DNA sequence: TGCGCCAGCAGCCCGGACACACGACTCTCTGGAAACACCATATATTTT.

V usage is TRBV9 and J usage is TRBJ2-2; D is possibly TRBD1 (6 bases). Germline V gives CDR1 SGDLS, CDR2 YYNGEE. CDR3 length: 17 residues. The ends were cut back, 0 bases at V and 3 bases at J, with 15 bases in the middle. CDR3 sequence reads: CASSVGSPPGDTGELFF. CDR3 sequence (DNA): TGTGCCAGCAGCGTAGGGTCGCCTCCAGGGGACACCGGGGAGCTGTTTTTT.

The chain is built from TRBV7-8 and TRBJ1-4, with 7 bases that match TRBD1. The germline CDR1 and CDR2 sequences are SGHVS and FQNEAQ. Germline trimming cut 6 bases from V and 7 bases from J; bases unmatched to any gene: 8. The CDR3 contains 14 residues. CDR3 bases: TGTGCCAGCAGGCCAGACAGGGATCGTGAAAAACTGTTTTTT. It yields the protein CASRPDRDREKLFF.

V and J are TRBV21-1 and TRBJ2-7; TRBD1, the D gene given by the table, was not confirmed from the DNA. TRBV21-1 is flagged as a pseudogene. The CDR3 has 16 residues. The CDR3 DNA reads as TGTGCCAGCAGCAAAGAACCGGGACAGGGAACAGACGAGCAGTACTTC. Translation gives CASSKEPGQGTDEQYF.

The chain is built from TRBV7-9 and TRBJ1-5; TRBD1 agrees at 10 bases. Germline V gene sequence: CDR1 SEHNR, CDR2 FQNEAQ (reference sequence). The CDR3 covers 15 residues. The V and J ends lost 5 bases and 5 bases, in that order; junction bases with no gene match: 6. The CDR3, as DNA: TGTGCCAGCAGCCCGGGGACAGGGGTTCATCAGCCCCAGCATTTT. This codes for CASSPGTGVHQPQHF.

This chain joins TRBV11-2 and TRBJ2-7, with TRBD1 matching 11 bases. The CDR3 is 15 amino acids. J was trimmed by 6 bases and V by 4 bases; bases with no gene match: 8. CDR1 and CDR2 (germline): SGHAT, FQNNGV. CDR3 coding DNA: TGTGCCAGCAGCTCACTAAAGGACAGGGGGCTCGAGCAGTACTTC. Protein: CASSSLKDRGLEQYF.

The chain couples TRBV19 to TRBJ2-7; D possibly corresponds to TRBD2 (6 bases). Trimming left V 8 bases short and J 5 bases short, with 31 bases between. In germline, CDR1 is LNHDA, CDR2 SQIVND (reference sequence). This CDR3 has 18 amino acids. The CDR3 bases are TGTGCCAGTCTCCGCGAAGAAACTGGGGGAGGCCTCCGGAACGAGCAGTACTTC. Translating gives CASLREETGGGLRNEQYF.

The CDR3: CASSLNTGGTEAFF. In nucleotides, the CDR3 is TGTGCCAGCAGCTTGAATACAGGGGGCACTGAAGCTTTCTTT. This chain connects TRBV7-9 to TRBJ1-1; the match to TRBD1 covers 8 bases. CDR3 length equals 14 residues. CDR1 SEHNR and CDR2 FQNEAQ come from the germline V gene (reference sequence). The V segment lost 3 bases and the J segment 4 bases; nucleotides outside the gene matches: 4.

This clone occurred once. The rearrangement links TRBV11-2 to TRBJ1-2; possible D gene TRBD1, 5 bases. The length of the CDR3 is 17 residues. V lost 7 bases and J 0 bases, leaving 21 bases between the germline ends. Germline V gene data show CDR1 as SGHAT and CDR2 as FQNNGV. Written as DNA, the CDR3 is TGTGCCAGCACCGGGTGGGGCCCTAATGGGGCTAACTATGGCTACACCTTC. It encodes CASTGWGPNGANYGYTF.

This rearrangement joins TRBV9 to TRBJ1-2; no firm D call. Germline CDR1 SGDLS, CDR2 YYNGEE. Trimming left V 0 bases short and J 4 bases short, with 7 bases between. The CDR3 contains 13 residues. CDR3 bases: TGTGCCAGCAGCGTAGAGGCAGGCTATGGCTACACCTTC. Translating gives CASSVEAGYGYTF.

V gene TRBV27 combines with J gene TRBJ2-7, with D possibly TRBD2 on 5 matching bases. The V end was cut by 6 bases, the J end by 9 bases, with 21 bases between. CDR3 size: 14 residues. CDR1 and CDR2 (germline): MNHEY, SMNVEV (reference sequence). CDR3 sequence: CASSLLSGEYVQYF. In DNA form, the CDR3 reads TGTGCCAGCAGCCTGCTGAGCGGAGAGTATGTGCAGTACTTC.

Only a few counts were recorded for this clone. The V gene is TRBV18, the J gene TRBJ2-1; D may be TRBD2 (6 bases). The germline gives CDR1 KGHSH, CDR2 LQKENI. V lost 4 bases, J lost 2 bases, and 9 bases lay in between. The CDR3 consists of 14 residues. The DNA for the CDR3 is TGTGCCAGCTCACTGCCTAGCGCCTACAATGAGCAGTTCTTC. This translates into CASSLPSAYNEQFF. The full variable domain, completed using reference TRBV18 and TRBJ2-1, is NAGVMQNPRHLVRRRGQEARLRCSPMKGHSHVYWYRQLPEEGLKFMVYLQKENIIDESGMPKERFSAEFPKEGPSILRIQQVVRGDSAAYFCASSLPSAYNEQFFGPGTRLTVL.

This clone has a single count. This sequence joins TRBV5-1 and TRBJ1-4; 8 bases agree with TRBD1. The J segment lost 8 bases and the V segment lost 5 bases, leaving 11 bases of the junction unmatched. The germline V gene has CDR1 SGHRS and CDR2 YFSETQ. CDR3 length equals 15 residues. The CDR3 DNA sequence: TGCGCCAGCAGGACGGGGACAGGATTAAGCGAAAAACTGTTTTTT. Its translation: CASRTGTGLSEKLFF.

This chain connects TRBV5-1 to TRBJ1-4; 7 positions match TRBD1. V lost 4 bases to trimming and J lost 8 bases; unmatched junction nucleotides: 11. CDR3 length equals 15 residues. The germline CDR1 and CDR2 sequences are SGHRS and YFSETQ. This CDR3 reads CASSVEQGIYEKLFF. The CDR3 DNA follows: TGCGCCAGCAGCGTTGAACAGGGGATCTACGAAAAACTGTTTTTT. The complete variable domain, with remaining parts taken from reference TRBV5-1 and TRBJ1-4, reads KAGVTQTPRYLIKTRGQQVTLSCSPISGHRSVSWYQQTPGQGLQFLFEYFSETQRNKGNFPGRFSGRQFSNSRSEMNVSTLELGDSALYLCASSVEQGIYEKLFFGSGTQLSVL.